The next 5 T cell receptor beta chains were all read from a single sample in a study of somatic mutations in cytotoxic T cells in rheumatoid arthritis. Method: immunoSEQ multiplex PCR; TCRdb's copy keeps in-frame clones and lacks some. The sample gives a few thousand clones, 70% to 85% of which show up once; under 30% is in the top ten. The sample was CD8+ T cells sorted from blood. The receptors here all came from an adult with rheumatoid arthritis.

The V gene is TRBV4-3, the J gene TRBJ1-4; no reliable D call. Trimming took off 1 base at V and 10 bases at J, with 13 bases between the two ends. Germline loops: CDR1 LGHNA, CDR2 YSLEER. The CDR3 spans 14 residues. CDR3 DNA: TGCGCCAGCAGCCAAGGTCACCAGTCGGGAAAACTGTTTTTT. Amino acid sequence: CASSQGHQSGKLFF.

The chain couples TRBV5-4 to TRBJ1-1, with TRBD1 matching 7 bases. Germline values: CDR1 SGHNT, CDR2 YYREEE (reference sequence). The ends lost 4 bases at V and 3 bases at J; junction bases unmatched: 6. This CDR3 comprises 14 residues. The CDR3 nucleotides read TGTGCCAGCAGCACAGACAGGGTCGACACTGAAGCTTTCTTT. This encodes CASSTDRVDTEAFF.

This clone was found once. This chain connects TRBV10-2 to TRBJ2-2; TRBD2 agrees at 8 bases. Germline V CDR1 and CDR2: WSHSY, SAAADI. The CDR3 extends over 14 amino acids. The V and J ends lost 5 bases and 6 bases, in that order; junction bases with no gene match: 5. The CDR3 spells CASSLSGAPGELFF. The CDR3 DNA reads as TGCGCCAGCAGTCTTAGCGGGGCCCCCGGGGAGCTGTTTTTT.

This clone occurred a few times. The rearrangement uses TRBV10-1 and TRBJ2-7; D is unresolved. Per germline, CDR1 WNHNN and CDR2 SYGVQD (reference sequence). Trimming shortened V by 2 bases and J by 1 base, and 6 bases separated the two germline ends. This CDR3 has 13 residues. CDR3 bases: TGCGCCAGCAGTGAGGCCCTTTCCTACGAGCAGTACTTC. Encoded protein: CASSEALSYEQYF.

V is TRBV19 and J is TRBJ2-7; TRBD1 matches at 8 bases. Germline-derived CDR1 and CDR2 are LNHDA and SQIVND (reference sequence). V shed 3 bases, J shed 1 base, and the junction held 5 bases outside the gene matches. The CDR3 has 15 residues. As DNA, the CDR3 is TGTGCCAGTAGTATTGGTACAGGGGGATCCTACGAGCAGTACTTC. This translates into CASSIGTGGSYEQYF.